One and the same sample provided the 14 T cell receptor beta chains below, sequenced in a study of blood T cell repertoires in COVID-19. Data came from immunoSEQ multiplex PCR; TCRdb stores just in-frame clones and leaves some out. The sample lists 110,000 to 150,000 clones, under 90% occurring once. Sequenced material: peripheral blood. Receptors originate from a human donor in a cohort sampled during active COVID-19.

The rearrangement links TRBV7-2 to TRBJ2-5; 10 nucleotides align to TRBD1. With V trimmed by 2 bases and J by 5 bases, 8 bases remained unmatched. CDR3 length: 16 residues. Germline V gene sequence: CDR1 SGHTA, CDR2 FQGNSA. The CDR3 reads CASSLRRQGAWETQYF. As DNA, the CDR3 is TGTGCCAGCAGCTTAAGGAGACAGGGGGCGTGGGAGACCCAGTACTTC. The variable domain in full, completed from reference TRBV7-2 and TRBJ2-5, reads GAGVSQSPSNKVTEKGKDVELRCDPISGHTALYWYRQSLGQGLEFLIYFQGNSAPDKSGLPSDRFSAERTGGSVSTLTIQRTQQEDSAVYLCASSLRRQGAWETQYFGPGTRLLVL.

J is TRBJ2-1 and V is TRBV4-1; a weak D match, TRBD1 (6 bases). CDR3 size: 16 residues. V shed 4 bases and J shed 7 bases, with 20 bases lying between them. Looked up from germline, CDR1 is MGHRA and CDR2 is YSYEKL. The CDR3 protein is CASSRYTGRGVNEQFF. CDR3 in DNA: TGCGCCAGCAGCCGATATACAGGGAGAGGGGTAAATGAGCAGTTCTTC.

There are a few counts of this clone. V is TRBV5-6 and J is TRBJ1-6; TRBD1 matches 8 bases. Germline V gene data show CDR1 as SGHDT and CDR2 as YYEEEE. J gave up 10 bases and V 1 base, and 4 bases lay outside the gene matches. The length of the CDR3 is 14 residues. DNA for the CDR3: TGTGCCAGCAGCTTGAACAGGGGGGAGTCACCCCTCCACTTT. Translating it yields CASSLNRGESPLHF.

This clone was seen only once. The chain couples TRBV10-3 to TRBJ2-1, with 7 bases lining up with TRBD2. This CDR3 contains 12 residues. The V segment lost 10 bases and the J segment 9 bases; nucleotides outside the gene matches: 9. Looked up from germline, CDR1 is ENHRY and CDR2 is SYGVKD. The CDR3 nucleotides read TGTGCCACCCTGGGGGGGGAGATTGAGCAGTTCTTC. It is translated as CATLGGEIEQFF.

CDR3 nucleotide sequence: TGTGCCTGGAGTCCCCAGGGCGGCACTGAAGCTTTCTTT. This encodes CAWSPQGGTEAFF. The chain employs TRBV30 and TRBJ1-1, with TRBD1 as a possible D gene (5 bases). Germline values: CDR1 GTSNPN, CDR2 SVGIG (reference sequence). The CDR3 loop spans 13 amino acids. Trimming cost V 2 bases and J 4 bases, with 11 bases left between them. The full variable domain, with the rest looked up from reference TRBV30 and TRBJ1-1, is SQTIHQWPATLVQPVGSPLSLECTVEGTSNPNLYWYRQAAGRGLQLLFYSVGIGQISSEVPQNLSASRPQDRQFILSSKKLLLSDSGFYLCAWSPQGGTEAFFGQGTRLTVV.

The rearrangement joins TRBV11-3 to TRBJ2-2; D is perhaps TRBD2 (5 bases). Germline lookup yields CDR1 SGHNT and CDR2 YENEEA. V shed 6 bases and J shed 4 bases, with 12 bases lying between them. This CDR3 contains 14 residues. CDR3 sequence reads: CASSLKRSTGELFF. CDR3 sequence (DNA): TGTGCCAGCAGTTTAAAGCGGAGCACCGGGGAGCTGTTTTTT.

This chain uses TRBV19 with TRBJ1-5; D not resolved. Trimming took off 1 base at V and 6 bases at J, with 10 bases between the two ends. Germline V lookup: CDR1 LNHDA, CDR2 SQIVND (reference sequence). The CDR3 sequence is 14 residues long. The CDR3 nucleotides read TGTGCCAGTAGTATAGGCCTGGGAGGTCAGCCCCAGCATTTT. Translated: CASSIGLGGQPQHF.

This clone was picked up a small number of times. This sequence joins TRBV3-1 (or the pseudogene TRBV3-2) and TRBJ2-7; D is uncertain. This CDR3 is built from 14 residues. V lost 4 bases and J lost 4, with 14 bases in between. CDR1 is LGHDT, CDR2 YNNKEL, per germline (reference sequence). CDR3 DNA sequence: TGTGCCAGCAGCCGAGGAAGAGGTTCGTACGAGCAGTACTTC. Protein sequence: CASSRGRGSYEQYF.

The CDR3 sequence: CASSPPGQFYGYTF. The CDR3 nucleotides are TGTGCCAGCAGCCCCCCTGGGCAGTTCTATGGCTACACCTTC. This chain uses TRBV9 with TRBJ1-2; D is ambiguous. The CDR3 runs 14 residues. V was trimmed by 4 bases and J by 4 bases, leaving 14 bases between them. Germline V gene data show CDR1 as SGDLS and CDR2 as YYNGEE.

The rearrangement uses TRBV7-3 and TRBJ1-2; 7 bases line up with TRBD1. V trimming: 5 bases; J trimming: 4 bases; junction bases outside the gene matches: 10. The germline gives CDR1 SGHTA, CDR2 FQGTGA. CDR3 size: 15 residues. This CDR3 is CASSPTGEVSYGYTF. The CDR3 region has the DNA TGTGCCAGCAGCCCCACAGGGGAAGTGAGCTATGGCTACACCTTC.

This chain connects TRBV2 to TRBJ1-3, with D uncertain. This CDR3 has 11 residues. Germline CDR1 SNHLY, CDR2 FYNNEI. V was shortened by 4 bases and J by 11 bases, with 9 bases between the two germline ends. In DNA, the CDR3 is TGTGCCAGCAGTGTGGAGGTGGCCATATATTTT. Its translation: CASSVEVAIYF.

V gene TRBV24-1 combines with J gene TRBJ2-7; tentative D call: TRBD2 (6 bases). The CDR3 has 14 amino acids. Germline V CDR1 and CDR2: KGHDR, SFDVKD. The ends were cut back, 11 bases at V and 2 bases at J, with 18 bases in the middle. CDR3 sequence: CAIENGGATYEQYF. DNA of the CDR3: TGTGCCATTGAAAACGGGGGAGCCACCTACGAGCAGTACTTC.

V and J are TRBV4-2 and TRBJ2-4, with TRBD1 matching 10 bases. Germline assignment: CDR1 LGHNA and CDR2 YNFKEQ. The V segment lost 5 bases and the J segment 7 bases; nucleotides outside the gene matches: 5. The CDR3 consists of 14 residues. CDR3 sequence (DNA): TGTGCCAGCAGCTTAGGACAGGGGGTTAACATTCAGTACTTC. It is translated as CASSLGQGVNIQYF.

This clone was detected only a few times. This chain uses TRBV5-6 with TRBJ1-5; 7 bases agree with TRBD1. The V gene's germline CDR1 is SGHDT and CDR2 YYEEEE. The CDR3 totals 14 residues. Germline trimming cut 7 bases from V and 2 bases from J; bases unmatched to any gene: 6. The CDR3 sequence: CASGTGQGNQPQHF. CDR3 DNA sequence: TGTGCCAGCGGGACTGGACAGGGCAATCAGCCCCAGCATTTT.